These 20 T cell receptor beta chains were all obtained from the same sample, sequenced in a study of cytomegalovirus exposure and HLA in healthy donors (dated 2017 in TCRdb). The library was made by the immunoSEQ multiplex PCR assay. The multiplex PCR relied on a mix of 60 forward primers for TCR Vbeta segments and 13 reverse primers for TCR Jbeta segments. What TCRdb holds here is the immuneACCESS table cut down to in-frame rearrangements. Part of the clones is not present; checked against another copy, under half of the missing clones reflect an unresolved V gene, and the others are unexplained. In all, the sample holds 110,000 to 150,000 clones, and around 85% of those were seen once. The top ten clonotypes cover less than 1.5% of the sample. The material sequenced was PBMCs. These receptors came from a female donor in good health and CMV-seronegative.

The V and J genes are TRBV29-1 and TRBJ2-1, with 12 bases matching TRBD1. CDR3 length equals 15 residues. Per the germline V gene, CDR1 is SQVTM and CDR2 is ANQGSEA. With V trimmed by 3 bases and J by 7 bases, 7 bases remained unmatched. The CDR3: CSVEKGQGAPNEQFF. CDR3 coding DNA: TGCAGCGTTGAGAAGGGACAGGGGGCGCCGAATGAGCAGTTCTTC.

The J gene is TRBJ2-7, the V gene TRBV6-5; TRBD1 agrees at 9 bases. Trimming cost V 2 bases and J 7 bases; bases outside gene matches: 6. Germline V gene data show CDR1 as MNHEY and CDR2 as SVGAGI. The CDR3 has 14 residues. CDR3 in DNA: TGTGCCAGCAGTTACCAACAGGGGGCGGATGAGCAGTACTTC. The encoded protein is CASSYQQGADEQYF.

This clone occurred once. The rearrangement joins TRBV5-6 to TRBJ2-7; maybe TRBD1 (5 bases). Between the trimmed V and J ends, which lost 4 bases and 0 bases, there was a span of 11 bases. Germline V gene data show CDR1 as SGHDT and CDR2 as YYEEEE. CDR3 length equals 14 residues. In nucleotides, the CDR3 is TGTGCCAGCAGCCCCCACAGGATCTCCTACGAGCAGTACTTC. Protein sequence: CASSPHRISYEQYF.

The rearrangement joins TRBV6-5 to TRBJ2-2; weak D call: TRBD2 (6 bases). CDR3 length: 15 residues. Trimming cost V 6 bases and J 3 bases, with 14 bases left between them. Germline CDR1 and CDR2: MNHEY and SVGAGI. CDR3 nucleotides: TGTGCCAGCAGGGCGGGGAGCGGGTACACCGGGGAGCTGTTTTTT. Its protein is CASRAGSGYTGELFF.

Only one count was recorded for this clone. The CDR3: CASSPSAGSARGEQYF. CDR3 bases: TGTGCCAGCAGCCCCAGTGCGGGTAGCGCACGGGGGGAGCAGTACTTC. V and J are TRBV7-9 and TRBJ2-7; D might be TRBD2 (6 bases). The V and J ends lost 5 bases and 7 bases respectively, with 24 bases between them. The CDR3 has 16 amino acids. Germline V gene lookup returns CDR1 SEHNR and CDR2 FQNEAQ (reference sequence). The variable domain in full, with the rest retrieved from reference TRBV7-9 and TRBJ2-7, is DTGVSQNPRHKITKRGQNVTFRCDPISEHNRLYWYRQTLGQGPEFLTYFQNEAQLEKSRLLSDRFSAERPKGSFSTLEIQRTEQGDSAMYLCASSPSAGSARGEQYFGPGTRLTVT.

This chain connects TRBV7-9 to TRBJ2-7; D possibly corresponds to TRBD2 (5 bases). Germline lookup yields CDR1 SEHNR and CDR2 FQNEAQ (reference sequence). The CDR3 is 11 amino acids. The V end was cut by 3 bases, the J end by 6 bases, with 6 bases between. CDR3 DNA: TGTGCCAGCAGCTTGAGGGTCGAGCAGTACTTC. Translating gives CASSLRVEQYF.

The chain carries TRBV6-1 and TRBJ2-7; the D gene is possibly TRBD2 (5 bases). Trimming shortened V by 5 bases and J by 3 bases, and 17 bases separated the two germline ends. There are 15 residues in the CDR3. CDR1 and CDR2 from the germline V gene are MNHNS and SASEGT. In DNA, the CDR3 is TGTGCCAGCAGTTCTACTAGAGCCGCCGACTACGAGCAGTACTTC. It codes for CASSSTRAADYEQYF.

The chain combines TRBV28 with TRBJ2-1, with 7 positions matching TRBD2. The J segment lost 5 bases and the V segment lost 7 bases, leaving 11 bases of the junction unmatched. The CDR3 sequence is 15 residues long. Germline V gives CDR1 MDHEN, CDR2 SYDVKM. The CDR3 bases are TGTGCCAGCACCCTCCGGGGGAGGGCCGACAATGAGCAGTTCTTC. Protein: CASTLRGRADNEQFF.

The chain uses TRBV5-4 and TRBJ1-1; D call uncertain. The V and J ends lost 0 bases and 11 bases respectively, with 11 bases between them. There are 12 residues in the CDR3. Germline lookup yields CDR1 SGHNT and CDR2 YYREEE (reference sequence). CDR3 bases: TGTGCCAGCAGCTTGGTGGAAGGAGTGGCTTTCTTT. It encodes CASSLVEGVAFF.

This clone has a single count. The chain uses TRBV15 and TRBJ1-4, with D possibly being TRBD1 (6 bases). The CDR3 runs to 15 residues. Germline-derived CDR1 and CDR2 are LNHNV and YYDKDF (reference sequence). Trimming pared 3 bases from V and 4 bases from J, leaving 12 bases between. The CDR3 region has the DNA TGTGCCACCAGCAGCAGACAGGAGCTTAATGAAAAACTGTTTTTT. This codes for CATSSRQELNEKLFF.

V is TRBV4-2 and J is TRBJ1-1; 7 bases fit TRBD1. Trimming cost V 0 bases and J 2 bases; bases outside gene matches: 12. Germline CDR1 is LGHNA and CDR2 is YNFKEQ. CDR3 size: 18 residues. The CDR3 sequence is CASSQDRSGGSRNTEAFF. CDR3 in DNA: TGTGCCAGCAGCCAAGATCGTTCAGGGGGGTCCCGAAACACTGAAGCTTTCTTT.

The sample holds one count of this clone. This sequence joins TRBV28 and TRBJ1-5; 8 nucleotides line up with TRBD1. Per germline, CDR1 MDHEN and CDR2 SYDVKM. Trimming at V came to 6 bases and at J to 7 bases, leaving 8 bases not matched to a gene. CDR3 length: 14 amino acids. Here the CDR3 reads CASRPGGIRQPQHF. The CDR3 DNA reads as TGTGCCAGCAGGCCAGGGGGCATAAGGCAGCCCCAGCATTTT.

In the case of this clone: The junction departs from the called germline gene at one end, perhaps through a read error. The genes are TRBV7-7 and TRBJ2-2, with 9 bases lining up with TRBD1. The CDR3 consists of 14 residues. Looked up from germline, CDR1 is SSHAT and CDR2 is FNYEAQ (reference sequence). CDR3 sequence (DNA): TGTGCTAGCAGCTTAGGACAGGGGACCGGGGAGCTGTTTTTT. It is translated as CASSLGQGTGELFF.

The CDR3: CASSLEQGDEKLFF. The CDR3 DNA reads TGTGCCAGCAGTTTGGAACAGGGAGACGAAAAACTGTTTTTT. The chain uses TRBV28 and TRBJ1-4; D is possibly TRBD1 (6 bases). The germline CDR1 and CDR2 sequences are MDHEN and SYDVKM. V was shortened by 3 bases and J by 8 bases, with 13 bases between the two germline ends. The CDR3 contains 14 residues.

V usage is TRBV27 and J usage is TRBJ2-7; D is uncertain. The CDR3 covers 13 residues. Germline lookup yields CDR1 MNHEY and CDR2 SMNVEV (reference sequence). Trimming cost V 5 bases and J 3 bases, with 11 bases left between them. Here the CDR3 DNA reads TGTGCCAGCAGTCCCCCCTATAGCTACGAGCAGTACTTC. Protein sequence: CASSPPYSYEQYF.

CDR3 nucleotide sequence: TGCAGTGCCCTTGACATCTACGAGCAGTACTTC. Translation gives CSALDIYEQYF. The chain carries TRBV20-1 and TRBJ2-7; D gene ambiguous. V was clipped by 6 bases and J by 3 bases, with 9 bases between them. Germline V gene sequence: CDR1 DFQATT, CDR2 SNEGSKA (reference sequence). The CDR3 is 11 amino acids.

V and J are TRBV2 and TRBJ1-5; possibly TRBD1 for D (6 bases). CDR1 SNHLY and CDR2 FYNNEI come from the germline V gene. This CDR3 has 14 residues. Trimming took off 6 bases at V and 0 bases at J, with 9 bases between the two ends. The CDR3 reads CASRDSHSNQPQHF. The CDR3 DNA is TGTGCCAGCAGGGACAGTCATAGCAATCAGCCCCAGCATTTT.

This clone was detected only a few times. V usage is TRBV7-9 and J usage is TRBJ2-1; TRBD2 matches at 8 bases. J gave up 0 bases and V 5 bases, and 6 bases lay outside the gene matches. Germline V gives CDR1 SEHNR, CDR2 FQNEAQ (reference sequence). This CDR3 is 16 amino acids long. The CDR3 here is CASSMTSASSYNEQFF. Here the CDR3 DNA reads TGTGCCAGCAGCATGACTAGCGCGAGCTCCTACAATGAGCAGTTCTTC. The full variable domain, in which reference TRBV7-9 and TRBJ2-1 provide the parts outside the CDR3, is DTGVSQNPRHKITKRGQNVTFRCDPISEHNRLYWYRQTLGQGPEFLTYFQNEAQLEKSRLLSDRFSAERPKGSFSTLEIQRTEQGDSAMYLCASSMTSASSYNEQFFGPGTRLTVL.

The chain carries TRBV2 and TRBJ2-2; 10 nucleotides line up with TRBD2. J was trimmed by 6 bases and V by 6 bases; bases with no gene match: 10. The germline V gene encodes CDR1 SNHLY and CDR2 FYNNEI. The length of the CDR3 is 16 residues. CDR3 sequence (DNA): TGTGCCAGCAGAGCAGGTCTAGCGGGAGAATCCGGGGAGCTGTTTTTT. Protein: CASRAGLAGESGELFF.

The rearrangement joins TRBV4-1 to TRBJ1-4; D unclear. V lost 1 base and J 3 bases, leaving 15 bases between the germline ends. Looked up from germline, CDR1 is MGHRA and CDR2 is YSYEKL. The CDR3 runs 17 residues. CDR3 residues: CASSQVLTGISNEKLFF. The CDR3 region has the DNA TGCGCCAGCAGCCAAGTACTCACCGGGATATCTAATGAAAAACTGTTTTTT.